This is a list of T cell receptor beta chains from one sample in a study of cytomegalovirus exposure and HLA in healthy donors. Clones were sequenced by immunoSEQ multiplex PCR, and TCRdb holds only the in-frame ones, with some missing. This sample carries 59,000 or so clones, 75% to 90% of them seen once, and the ten largest clones take about 15%. Sequencing used PBMCs. The receptors were gathered from a woman under 30 in good health and CMV-seronegative. Both conserved end residues are part of each CDR3. Fields, in order: V gene, clone size, CDR3 length, J gene, CDR3 protein. Only some rows state a clone size, as once, few, many or a class for expanded clones.

v_call: TRBV4-2
clone_size: .
cdr3_length: 15
j_call: TRBJ1-3
cdr3_aa: CASSPRDRGGNTIYF

v_call: TRBV2
clone_size: .
cdr3_length: 14
j_call: TRBJ2-5
cdr3_aa: CASSEQGYQETQYF

v_call: TRBV2
clone_size: .
cdr3_length: 12
j_call: TRBJ1-2
cdr3_aa: CASRDTFYGYTF

v_call: TRBV19
clone_size: .
cdr3_length: 15
j_call: TRBJ2-7
cdr3_aa: CASSIEGGSSYEQYF

v_call: TRBV7-9
clone_size: once
cdr3_length: 14
j_call: TRBJ2-7
cdr3_aa: CASSPRQSSYEQYF

v_call: TRBV18
clone_size: many
cdr3_length: 13
j_call: TRBJ2-5
cdr3_aa: CASSPRGQETQYF

v_call: TRBV30
clone_size: .
cdr3_length: 17
j_call: TRBJ1-5
cdr3_aa: CAWSPRGGTGGYQPQHF

v_call: TRBV19
clone_size: once
cdr3_length: 15
j_call: TRBJ2-5
cdr3_aa: CASSSGTLYQETQYF

v_call: TRBV7-6
clone_size: .
cdr3_length: 17
j_call: TRBJ2-7
cdr3_aa: CASSLGTSGMSAYEQYF

v_call: TRBV4-3
clone_size: .
cdr3_length: 16
j_call: TRBJ2-1
cdr3_aa: CASSQDRDRHYNEQFF

v_call: TRBV9
clone_size: .
cdr3_length: 14
j_call: TRBJ2-1
cdr3_aa: CASSLGSAYNEQFF

v_call: TRBV6-4
clone_size: .
cdr3_length: 15
j_call: TRBJ2-4
cdr3_aa: CASSEGTGTKNIQYF

v_call: TRBV2
clone_size: .
cdr3_length: 11
j_call: TRBJ1-2
cdr3_aa: CAIHFRAGYTF

v_call: TRBV27
clone_size: medium-sized
cdr3_length: 17
j_call: TRBJ2-3
cdr3_aa: CASSPRTSGGWADTQYF

v_call: TRBV28
clone_size: .
cdr3_length: 18
j_call: TRBJ2-1
cdr3_aa: CASSRYGSGRATYNEQFF

v_call: TRBV28
clone_size: .
cdr3_length: 13
j_call: TRBJ1-2
cdr3_aa: CASMLASNYGYTF

v_call: TRBV4-1
clone_size: .
cdr3_length: 14
j_call: TRBJ2-5
cdr3_aa: CASSYPGGGETQYF

v_call: TRBV5-4
clone_size: .
cdr3_length: 13
j_call: TRBJ2-7
cdr3_aa: CASSQGQAYEQYF

v_call: TRBV5-5
clone_size: .
cdr3_length: 13
j_call: TRBJ1-2
cdr3_aa: CASKPLDRDGYTF

v_call: TRBV27
clone_size: once
cdr3_length: 14
j_call: TRBJ2-7
cdr3_aa: CASSSQGTRTRQYF

v_call: TRBV5-1
clone_size: .
cdr3_length: 19
j_call: TRBJ1-3
cdr3_aa: CASSLNPAGQLGSGNTIYF

v_call: TRBV5-1
clone_size: .
cdr3_length: 14
j_call: TRBJ2-5
cdr3_aa: CASRPLGGGETQYF

v_call: TRBV10-3
clone_size: .
cdr3_length: 15
j_call: TRBJ2-7
cdr3_aa: CAISELGTGKYEQYF

v_call: TRBV29-1
clone_size: .
cdr3_length: 11
j_call: TRBJ2-2
cdr3_aa: CSVRKLGELFF

v_call: TRBV5-6
clone_size: .
cdr3_length: 15
j_call: TRBJ2-3
cdr3_aa: CASGGTGGPTDTQYF

v_call: TRBV27
clone_size: .
cdr3_length: 13
j_call: TRBJ1-1
cdr3_aa: CASRKQGNTEAFF

v_call: TRBV5-1
clone_size: .
cdr3_length: 13
j_call: TRBJ2-5
cdr3_aa: CASRREGVETQYF

v_call: TRBV28
clone_size: once
cdr3_length: 15
j_call: TRBJ1-1
cdr3_aa: CASSLSQGATTEAFF

v_call: TRBV6-5
clone_size: .
cdr3_length: 11
j_call: TRBJ2-5
cdr3_aa: CASSQGHLKYF

v_call: TRBV18
clone_size: .
cdr3_length: 16
j_call: TRBJ2-1
cdr3_aa: CASSHNGGRDLNEQFF

v_call: TRBV6-6
clone_size: .
cdr3_length: 14
j_call: TRBJ1-1
cdr3_aa: CASSYQGGNTEAFF

v_call: TRBV30
clone_size: .
cdr3_length: 14
j_call: TRBJ1-2
cdr3_aa: CAWTDGRVDFSYTF

v_call: TRBV28
clone_size: .
cdr3_length: 16
j_call: TRBJ2-2
cdr3_aa: CASSLGIAGVSGELFF

v_call: TRBV9
clone_size: .
cdr3_length: 16
j_call: TRBJ2-2
cdr3_aa: CASSPGLADNTGELFF

v_call: TRBV4-1
clone_size: once
cdr3_length: 19
j_call: TRBJ2-4
cdr3_aa: CASSQERQAGTLAKNIQYF

v_call: TRBV7-7
clone_size: .
cdr3_length: 13
j_call: TRBJ2-7
cdr3_aa: CASSLAGSDEQYF

v_call: TRBV29-1
clone_size: .
cdr3_length: 12
j_call: TRBJ1-2
cdr3_aa: CSVTGQGVGYTF

v_call: TRBV28
clone_size: .
cdr3_length: 15
j_call: TRBJ2-3
cdr3_aa: CASRQRQGLGDTQYF

v_call: TRBV6-5
clone_size: .
cdr3_length: 13
j_call: TRBJ1-2
cdr3_aa: CASGAGSNYGYTF

v_call: TRBV21-1
clone_size: .
cdr3_length: 14
j_call: TRBJ1-5
cdr3_aa: CASSQARGNQPQHF

v_call: TRBV18
clone_size: .
cdr3_length: 13
j_call: TRBJ2-7
cdr3_aa: CASSPTVDYEQYF

v_call: TRBV30
clone_size: once
cdr3_length: 18
j_call: TRBJ1-1
cdr3_aa: CAWSPSQDKGWENTEAFF

v_call: TRBV20-1
clone_size: .
cdr3_length: 11
j_call: TRBJ1-1
cdr3_aa: CRAGVGTEAFF

v_call: TRBV27
clone_size: few
cdr3_length: 15
j_call: TRBJ2-5
cdr3_aa: CASSLEGASQETQYF

v_call: TRBV19
clone_size: .
cdr3_length: 13
j_call: TRBJ2-2
cdr3_aa: CASSISHSGELFF

v_call: TRBV25-1
clone_size: once
cdr3_length: 15
j_call: TRBJ1-3
cdr3_aa: CASSDRGFSGNTIYF

v_call: TRBV4-1
clone_size: .
cdr3_length: 15
j_call: TRBJ2-3
cdr3_aa: CASSPRGGGRDTQYF

v_call: TRBV6-5
clone_size: .
cdr3_length: 15
j_call: TRBJ2-7
cdr3_aa: CASSGLAGGLYEQYF

v_call: TRBV6-5
clone_size: .
cdr3_length: 14
j_call: TRBJ1-6
cdr3_aa: CASRKTGRNSPLHF

v_call: TRBV25-1
clone_size: .
cdr3_length: 15
j_call: TRBJ2-6
cdr3_aa: CASSEDSCGANVLTF

v_call: TRBV11-1
clone_size: .
cdr3_length: 14
j_call: TRBJ2-7
cdr3_aa: CASSHAGGRDEQYF

v_call: TRBV5-1
clone_size: few
cdr3_length: 15
j_call: TRBJ2-7
cdr3_aa: CASSWGLAGSYEQYF

v_call: TRBV27
clone_size: .
cdr3_length: 15
j_call: TRBJ2-3
cdr3_aa: CASSVYGLAGDTQYF